This T cell receptor (beta chain) stems from a study of human T cells and chemical hapten exposure (dated by TCRdb to about 2021). Background for the entire study: For sensitization, 2% DPC in acetone was applied to a roughly 2 cm by roughly 2 cm area of upper inner arm skin. Alopecia areata with under or over 50% scalp involvement, alopecia totalis and alopecia universalis were represented in the patient cohort, which was mostly female. Blood for TCR sequencing was provided by twenty-nine alopecia patients at one to four time points (pre-sensitization, 2, 6 and 24 weeks). Peripheral blood TCR repertoire changes were tracked in vivo in alopecia patients during primary and secondary sensitization to the hapten diphenylcyclopropenone (DPC). Throughout the roughly 24-week study period, patients were also given weekly therapeutic DPC doses on the scalp. Blood samples were taken from patients before sensitization (week 0) and then at 2, 6 and about 24 weeks after DPC sensitization. Patch testing was performed on the upper back with Finn chambers containing 0.01% DPC, and the patch tests were scored after 6 days according to International Contact Dermatitis Research Group standards. Libraries were combined into a pool for sequencing, and differences in TCR yield between samples came mainly from small differences in library volumes within the pool.

The CDR3 runs 13 residues from the cysteine to the phenylalanine. The kept DNA is CDR3 alone, 39 bases in frame from the first base. CDR1 and CDR2 (ENHRY, SYGVKD) derive from the germline V gene. The germline V and J ends show losses of 4 bases and 2 bases respectively, and no gene match explains 2 bases of the junction. Overall results and qualifications from the work: Patch test score was positively correlated with the number of PT1 expanded TCRs, with significance at thresholds 8, 16 and 32 but not at 4. No change with DPC sensitization was found in the number of TCRs above 1 in 1000 frequency, and no evidence of global repertoire structure alterations was found. Because every patient had alopecia, a presumed autoimmune disease, the patients' immune response might differ from that of healthy individuals. Repeated subsampling changed both the strength of the expansion versus patch-test correlation and the threshold at which the correlation became significant. Compared with pre-sensitization or healthy control sets, expanded TCRs formed significantly more large CDR3 similarity clusters, which is consistent with antigen-driven responses.

This clonotype was recorded at least ten times. It lacks a known antigen. Base qualities are missing; no much larger clone stands one base away. To prepare the library, RACE was applied. These reads were obtained on a NextSeq 500. During library preparation, unique molecular identifiers were attached to individual cDNA molecules so that TCRs could be counted in a quantitative, reproducible way. From each blood RNA sample, both TCR alpha and TCR beta chains were sequenced. The source study handled its data this way. The median number of TCRs per sample was 90,000 to 100,000, ranging from roughly 20,000 to 700,000. The Decombinator software suite was used to annotate V, J and CDR3 in the TCR reads. Every sample was subsampled to the same number of TCRs (28,000) for the PS versus PT1 abundance plots. Expanded TCRs were defined as absent before sensitization and observed at least eight times at the 2-week time point. TCRdb itself trimmed the public reads at Q25 with fastp, ran MiXCR and retained productive beta chains. A single entry per CDR3 protein holds the most common genes and DNA from its merged rows. In this record, the V and J calls reflect TCRdb's handling and not the investigators' own analysis. The sample yields roughly 110,000 distinct CDR3 sequences; approximately 12% were counted once. About 1.6% of the sample lies in the top ten.

Taken with the paper, the label for time point translates to: pre-sensitization, week 0. In light of the paper, this sample's treatment or condition label describes: therapeutic diphenylcyclopropenone sensitization with weekly scalp DPC. At every patch-test visit, the blood draw took place before the patch test was put on. Patients were eligible if aged 18 to 70, diagnosed with alopecia and judged suitable for DPC therapy, and pregnant patients were excluded. Total RNA was extracted from unfractionated whole blood that had been collected in Tempus Blood RNA tubes. The chain employs TRBV10-3 and TRBJ2-7; TRBD1 matches 7 bases in the middle. This material consisted of whole blood, taken in connection with sensitization to the hapten diphenylcyclopropenone (DPC). The receptor comes from a woman in her 50s with alopecia areata. Some clones in this sample may be carry-over from other donors' samples. The CDR3 is CAISGTGTYEQYF. In nucleotide form, the sequence is TGTGCCATCAGTGGGACAGGTACCTACGAGCAGTACTTC.